A single sample gave rise to the 25 T cell receptor beta chains below, sequenced in a study of Graves' ophthalmopathy and Graves' hyperthyroidism. Researchers took RNA transcripts and amplified TCR beta CDR3 regions from them. Second-round multiplex PCR followed a first-round RT-PCR using HTBI primers. TCRdb itself ran the multiplex PCR reads through MiXCR, one entry per CDR3 protein. The sample records approximately 1.2 million distinct CDR3 sequences, around a third being singletons. The sample comprised peripheral blood or thyroid tissue (not recorded which). The receptors shown here come from an adult man with Graves' hyperthyroidism.

This clonotype has just one count. One end of the junction is discordant with germline, which a read error may explain. The CDR3 loop reads CASSSISGSDTGEPFF. The CDR3, as DNA: TGCGCCAGCAGCTCAATTAGCGGGAGCGATACCGGGGAGCCGTTTTTT. This chain uses TRBV5-1 with TRBJ2-2, with 9 bases that match TRBD2. Germline CDR1 SGHRS, CDR2 YFSETQ. The CDR3 totals 16 residues.

This clonotype was observed a handful of times. V is TRBV20-1 and J is TRBJ2-5, with D perhaps matching TRBD1 or TRBD2 (5 bases each). Trimming took off 1 base at V and 0 bases at J, with 12 bases between the two ends. The CDR3 is made up of 15 amino acids. In germline, CDR1 is DFQATT, CDR2 SNEGSKA (reference sequence). The CDR3 region has the DNA TGCAGTGCTAGAGTGGGACGCGTTGACCAAGAGACCCAGTACTTC. It codes for CSARVGRVDQETQYF.

The V gene is TRBV6-5, the J gene TRBJ2-7, with D perhaps matching TRBD1 (5 bases). There are 13 residues in the CDR3. Between the trimmed V and J ends, which lost 9 bases and 1 base, there was a span of 13 bases. CDR1 and CDR2 from the germline V gene are MNHEY and SVGAGI. The CDR3 region is CASTDSLSYEQYF. CDR3 nucleotides: TGTGCCAGTACTGACAGTTTATCCTACGAGCAGTACTTC.

The table lists this clonotype with many counts. This chain connects TRBV2 to TRBJ1-4; D gene uncertain. The V gene lost 7 bases and the J gene lost 6 bases, with 15 bases spanning the gap. This CDR3 contains 14 residues. Per the germline V gene, CDR1 is SNHLY and CDR2 is FYNNEI. CDR3 loop: CASNEAGRDEKLFF. Written as DNA, the CDR3 is TGTGCCAGCAACGAAGCCGGGAGGGATGAAAAACTGTTTTTT. Combining the CDR3 with reference TRBV2 and TRBJ1-4 gives the whole variable domain EPEVTQTPSHQVTQMGQEVILRCVPISNHLYFYWYRQILGQKVEFLVSFYNNEISEKSEIFDDQFSVERPDGSNFTLKIRSTKLEDSAMYFCASNEAGRDEKLFFGSGTQLSVL.

This clonotype showed up many times. J is TRBJ2-5 and V is TRBV20-1; 11 positions agree with TRBD1. The CDR3 contains 14 residues. Looked up from germline, CDR1 is DFQATT and CDR2 is SNEGSKA (reference sequence). V was pared by 8 bases and J by 2 bases, with 7 bases of the junction left unmatched. The CDR3 sequence is CSTEGQGAQETQYF. CDR3 DNA sequence: TGCAGTACGGAAGGACAGGGGGCACAAGAGACCCAGTACTTC.

This chain uses TRBV15 with TRBJ1-4; no clear D gene. CDR1 LNHNV and CDR2 YYDKDF come from the germline V gene (reference sequence). The germline V and J ends were trimmed by 3 bases and 8 bases, with 10 bases remaining between them. The CDR3 has 13 amino acids. The CDR3 here is CATSRSPAEKLFF. As DNA, the CDR3 is TGTGCCACCAGCAGGAGCCCCGCGGAAAAACTGTTTTTT. The full variable domain, its missing parts supplied by reference TRBV15 and TRBJ1-4, is DAMVIQNPRYQVTQFGKPVTLSCSQTLNHNVMYWYQQKSSQAPKLLFHYYDKDFNNEADTPDNFQSRRPNTSFCFLDIRSPGLGDTAMYLCATSRSPAEKLFFGSGTQLSVL.

This clonotype appeared many times. V and J are TRBV20-1 and TRBJ1-2, with D maybe TRBD1 (6 bases). Germline-derived CDR1 and CDR2 are DFQATT and SNEGSKA (reference sequence). There are 11 residues in the CDR3. V dropped 5 bases and J dropped 4 bases, with 8 bases sitting between them. The CDR3 protein is CSARTVYGYTF. Written as DNA, the CDR3 is TGCAGTGCTCGGACAGTCTATGGCTACACCTTC.

This chain connects TRBV7-9 to TRBJ2-5; D gene unclear. Germline loops: CDR1 SEHNR, CDR2 FQNEAQ (reference sequence). The length of the CDR3 is 18 residues. Trimming removed 1 base from V and 2 bases from J, with 20 bases in between. The CDR3 spells CASSLVLSAFGPQETQYF. The CDR3 DNA follows: TGTGCCAGCAGCTTAGTACTTTCTGCCTTCGGCCCTCAAGAGACCCAGTACTTC.

About this clonotype: This could be a read error, since a much larger clone is one nucleotide away. As the CDR3 is not closed by the conserved phenylalanine or tryptophan, this likely results from a read error. The J gene is TRBJ1-4, the V gene TRBV29-1; 8 nucleotides agree with TRBD1. The CDR3 is 16 residues long. Looked up from germline, CDR1 is SQVTM and CDR2 is ANQGSEA. V lost 1 base and J lost 8; bases outside the gene matches: 12. The CDR3 spells CSVEVVKDRAGEKLFS. The CDR3 DNA reads as TGCAGCGTTGAAGTAGTAAAGGACAGGGCTGGGGAAAAACTGTTTTCT.

J is TRBJ1-6 and V is TRBV7-7; D gene unclear. The CDR3 consists of 15 residues. V was trimmed by 5 bases and J by 0 bases, leaving 8 bases between them. From germline, CDR1 is SSHAT and CDR2 FNYEAQ (reference sequence). CDR3 DNA: TGTGCCAGCAGCCCCATCAGCTCCTATAATTCACCCCTCCACTTT. This sequence encodes CASSPISSYNSPLHF.

This clonotype came up many times. The genes are TRBV5-6 and TRBJ1-2; TRBD1 is a possible D gene (5 bases). Between the trimmed V and J ends, which lost 2 bases and 4 bases, there was a span of 18 bases. The CDR3 runs 16 residues. The germline V gene encodes CDR1 SGHDT and CDR2 YYEEEE. DNA for the CDR3: TGTGCCAGCAGCTTCGGCCCGCCTACAGGCCCCTATGGCTACACCTTC. Encoded protein: CASSFGPPTGPYGYTF.

This clonotype was seen more than once but under ten times. This chain connects TRBV29-1 to TRBJ1-1; D ambiguous. The length of the CDR3 is 12 residues. Germline assignment: CDR1 SQVTM and CDR2 ANQGSEA. The DNA for the CDR3 is TGCACCACCGGGGTAGTGAACACTGAAGCTTTCTTT. The encoded protein is CTTGVVNTEAFF. Combining the CDR3 with reference TRBV29-1 and TRBJ1-1 gives the whole variable domain SAVISQKPSRDICQRGTSLTIQCQVDSQVTMMFWYRQQPGQSLTLIATANQGSEATYESGFVIDKFPISRPNLTFSTLTVSNMSPEDSSIYLCTTGVVNTEAFFGQGTRLTVV.

V is TRBV19 and J is TRBJ1-1, with TRBD1 identical over 11 bases. The CDR3 length is 20 residues. The ends lost 6 bases at V and 0 bases at J; junction bases unmatched: 18. Germline V CDR1 and CDR2: LNHDA, SQIVND (reference sequence). CDR3 residues: CASRTGTGGSWARMNTEAFF. The CDR3 nucleotides read TGTGCCAGTAGAACCGGGACAGGGGGGTCCTGGGCCCGCATGAACACTGAAGCTTTCTTT.

This clonotype was counted between two and nine times. V gene TRBV29-1 combines with J gene TRBJ1-1; D possibly corresponds to TRBD1 (5 bases). CDR3 size: 12 residues. The V gene's germline CDR1 is SQVTM and CDR2 ANQGSEA. The V end lost 7 bases, the J end lost 0 bases, and 9 bases lay between the germline ends. CDR3 sequence (DNA): TGCAGCGCACTGGGGGTGAACACTGAAGCTTTCTTT. As protein: CSALGVNTEAFF.

This clonotype was recorded many times. The V gene is TRBV25-1, the J gene TRBJ2-5, with 8 bases lining up with TRBD2. Unmatched junction bases numbered 16, after V lost 5 bases and J lost 2 bases. The CDR3 is made up of 18 amino acids. Germline V lookup: CDR1 MGHDK, CDR2 SYGVNS. CDR3 sequence reads: CASSQPTQTSAPQETQYF. The CDR3 nucleotides read TGTGCCAGCAGTCAACCCACACAGACTAGCGCCCCACAAGAGACCCAGTACTTC. Full variable domain (remainder filled in from reference TRBV25-1 and TRBJ2-5): EADIYQTPRYLVIGTGKKITLECSQTMGHDKMYWYQQDPGMELHLIHYSYGVNSTEKGDLSSESTVSRIRTEHFPLTLESARPSHTSQYLCASSQPTQTSAPQETQYFGPGTRLLVL.

This clonotype has a handful of counts. The rearrangement joins TRBV4-1 to TRBJ2-2, with 10 positions matching TRBD2. With 0 bases clipped from V and 4 bases from J, the junction kept 5 bases outside the gene matches. The CDR3 has 17 residues. The germline gives CDR1 MGHRA, CDR2 YSYEKL. The DNA for the CDR3 is TGCGCCAGCAGCCAAGAGGTAGCGGGAGGCTTCACCGGGGAGCTGTTTTTT. This gives the protein CASSQEVAGGFTGELFF.

J is TRBJ1-2 and V is TRBV10-3, with D uncertain. V gave up 2 bases and J gave up 12 bases, with 16 bases separating them. Germline CDR1 is ENHRY and CDR2 is SYGVKD. The CDR3 runs 13 residues. CDR3 loop: CAISEIGRSGNTF. The CDR3 DNA reads TGTGCCATCAGTGAGATCGGGCGCTCTGGAAACACCTTC.

About this clonotype: The junction and the germline gene differ at one end; a read error may be behind it. The chain couples TRBV11-2 to TRBJ1-4; TRBD1 agrees at 9 bases. Germline CDR1 is SGHAT and CDR2 is FQNNGV. The CDR3 runs to 15 residues. In DNA, the CDR3 is TGTGCCAGCAGCGTAGAGACAGGGGGTCGCGAAAAACTGTTTTTT. Translating gives CASSVETGGREKLFF.

Notes on this clonotype: A read error may explain this, as a much larger clone is one base away. V usage is TRBV11-1 and J usage is TRBJ2-5, with a tentative D call TRBD2 (5 bases). The germline gives CDR1 SGHAT, CDR2 FQDESV (reference sequence). The CDR3 loop spans 15 amino acids. In nucleotides, the CDR3 is TGTGCCAGCAGCTTAAAGACGGGGAGCCAAGAGGCCCAGTACTTC. This encodes CASSLKTGSQEAQYF.

The sample holds many counts of this clonotype. The chain carries TRBV7-2 and TRBJ1-1, with a possible D match to TRBD1 (5 bases). CDR3 length equals 16 residues. Germline V gives CDR1 SGHTA, CDR2 FQGNSA. Trimming took 3 bases from V and 3 from J, leaving 17 bases between them. The CDR3 here is CASSFLPGHLDTEAFF. DNA of the CDR3: TGTGCCAGCAGCTTCCTCCCGGGGCACCTTGACACTGAAGCTTTCTTT.

As concerns this clonotype: A clone one base away is much larger, so this may be a read error. Since no conserved phenylalanine or tryptophan closes the CDR3, a read error is the likely cause. The chain links TRBV2 to TRBJ2-2, with D perhaps matching TRBD1 (5 bases). This CDR3 region has 14 residues. V lost 2 bases to trimming and J lost 6 bases, with 10 bases between them. Looked up from germline, CDR1 is SNHLY and CDR2 is FYNNEI. The CDR3, as DNA: TGTGCCAGCAGTGAATCAGTGACAGCCGGGGAGCTGTTTCTT. It translates to CASSESVTAGELFL.

Points on this clonotype: A read error may account for a junction end that differs from germline. This chain connects TRBV9 to TRBJ2-5; D not resolved. This CDR3 spans 14 amino acids. Germline CDR1 SGDLS, CDR2 YYNGEE. Here the CDR3 DNA reads TGTGCCTGCAGCGTTGGGCGGACCCAAGAGACCCAGTACTTC. Protein product: CACSVGRTQETQYF.

The rearrangement joins TRBV11-2 to TRBJ1-5; TRBD1 aligns across 8 bases. The trim removed 5 bases at V and 1 base at J, leaving 10 bases unmatched. CDR3 length equals 17 residues. From germline, CDR1 is SGHAT and CDR2 FQNNGV. This chain's CDR3 is CASSPVQGARSNQPQHF. The CDR3 DNA follows: TGTGCCAGCAGCCCCGTGCAGGGGGCGCGAAGCAATCAGCCCCAGCATTTT.

This sequence joins TRBV9 and TRBJ2-7, with D possibly TRBD1 on 8 matching bases. This CDR3 comprises 16 residues. The ends were cut back, 4 bases at V and 4 bases at J, with 21 bases in the middle. Germline V lookup: CDR1 SGDLS, CDR2 YYNGEE. CDR3 region: CASSLAASQGGYEQYF. The CDR3 DNA reads TGTGCCAGCAGCTTAGCTGCGTCACAGGGGGGGTACGAGCAGTACTTC.

This clonotype appeared a few times. V is TRBV7-2 and J is TRBJ1-6; a possible D gene is TRBD1 (5 bases). In germline, CDR1 is SGHTA, CDR2 FQGNSA. With 6 bases removed from V and 10 bases from J, the gap between germline ends came to 22 bases. This CDR3 has 16 residues. The CDR3 coding sequence is TGTGCCAGCAGTTACTCGAATATGGGGGGGTCATCACCCCTCCACTTT. This gives the protein CASSYSNMGGSSPLHF.